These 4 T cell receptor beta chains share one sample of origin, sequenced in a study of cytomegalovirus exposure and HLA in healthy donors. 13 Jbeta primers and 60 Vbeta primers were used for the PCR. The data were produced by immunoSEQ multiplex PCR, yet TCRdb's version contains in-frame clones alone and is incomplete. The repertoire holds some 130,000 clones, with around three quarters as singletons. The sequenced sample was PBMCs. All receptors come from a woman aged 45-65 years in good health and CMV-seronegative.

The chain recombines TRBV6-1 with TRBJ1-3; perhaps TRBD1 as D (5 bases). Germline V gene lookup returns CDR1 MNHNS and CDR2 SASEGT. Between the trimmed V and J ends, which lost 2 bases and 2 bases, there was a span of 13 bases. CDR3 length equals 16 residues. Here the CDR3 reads CASSEPAGGAGNTIYF. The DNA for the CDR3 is TGTGCCAGCAGTGAACCCGCCGGAGGGGCTGGAAACACCATATATTTT.

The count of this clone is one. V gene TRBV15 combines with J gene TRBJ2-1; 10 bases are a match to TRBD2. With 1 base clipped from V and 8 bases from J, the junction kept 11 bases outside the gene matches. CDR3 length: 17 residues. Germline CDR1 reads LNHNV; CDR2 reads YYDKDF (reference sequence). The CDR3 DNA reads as TGTGCCACCAGCAGAGCCATCAGCGGGAGGGCCGGTGATGAGCAGTTCTTC. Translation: CATSRAISGRAGDEQFF.

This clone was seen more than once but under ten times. Here the CDR3 DNA reads TGTGCCAGCAGTCCCCGGACAGGAACCTACAATGAGCAGTTCTTC. Its translation is CASSPRTGTYNEQFF. V usage is TRBV28 and J usage is TRBJ2-1; 7 bases agree with TRBD1. The CDR3 contains 15 residues. Trimming removed 5 bases from V and 2 bases from J; junction bases left unmatched: 6. Per germline, CDR1 MDHEN and CDR2 SYDVKM.

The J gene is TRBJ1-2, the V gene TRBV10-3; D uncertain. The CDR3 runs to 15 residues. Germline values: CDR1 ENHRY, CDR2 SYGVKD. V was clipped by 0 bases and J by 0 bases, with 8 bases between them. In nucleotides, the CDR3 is TGTGCCATCAGTGAGTCCGGGTCTTCTAACTATGGCTACACCTTC. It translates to CAISESGSSNYGYTF.